The clone carrying this TCR beta chain was recorded a few times. The target antigen is unknown. In the PCR, 60 Vbeta and 13 Jbeta primers were used. Repertoires were generated with immunoSEQ multiplex PCR, while TCRdb's copy carries only in-frame clones and drops some. The data contain tens of thousands of clones, 70% to 85% of them singletons. There are 16 residues in the CDR3. Germline V gene data show CDR1 as MNHEY and CDR2 as SMNVEV (reference sequence). The V and J ends lost 0 bases and 0 bases respectively, with 9 bases between them. This entry comes from a study of cytomegalovirus exposure and HLA in healthy donors. Study background: Researchers found that approximately 85% of 350 to 500 genotyped donors fell within the Caucasian-associated ancestry cluster.

General observations from the study: In a later analysis, V- and J-gene trimming of beta chains associated with a DCLRE1C missense variant, replicated independently.

The clonotype originates from a man in his 60s in good health and CMV-seropositive. This chain uses TRBV27 with TRBJ1-5, with D perhaps matching TRBD1 (5 bases). Material for sequencing was PBMCs. DNA of the CDR3: TGTGCCAGCAGTTTATCGGGGCACTATAGCAATCAGCCCCAGCATTTT. This encodes CASSLSGHYSNQPQHF.